This entry features one TCR beta chain sequence. What it binds is not known. Ipilimumab CTLA-4 blockade and focal radiation were given to patients with chemo-refractory metastatic non-small-cell lung cancer. Sequenced by immunoSEQ multiplex PCR; TCRdb stores in-frame clones only, minus some. Of around 95,000 clones listed, roughly 85% are singletons. The data were taken from a study of radiotherapy plus CTLA-4 blockade in lung cancer. Study-wide background: Across the patients, objective responses occurred in approximately 20%, and disease control in approximately 30%.

Overall study findings and caveats: After treatment with radiotherapy plus ipilimumab, TCR clones that came from the tumor expanded in blood. According to reports, early shifts in blood T cell clones, alongside interferon-beta, forecast response most accurately.

This sequence was found in a human donor with non-small cell lung cancer who had stable disease on radiotherapy plus ipilimumab. The specimen comprised peripheral blood, sampled from a patient treated with radiotherapy plus ipilimumab.

CDR3 protein: CASKRLAGGYNEQFF. The CDR3, as DNA: TGTGCCAGCAAACGACTAGCGGGGGGTTACAATGAGCAGTTCTTC. This chain links TRBV6-1 with TRBJ2-1, with TRBD2 matching over 13 bases. This CDR3 has 15 residues. J gave up 4 bases and V 7 bases, and 4 bases lay outside the gene matches. Germline values: CDR1 MNHNS, CDR2 SASEGT.